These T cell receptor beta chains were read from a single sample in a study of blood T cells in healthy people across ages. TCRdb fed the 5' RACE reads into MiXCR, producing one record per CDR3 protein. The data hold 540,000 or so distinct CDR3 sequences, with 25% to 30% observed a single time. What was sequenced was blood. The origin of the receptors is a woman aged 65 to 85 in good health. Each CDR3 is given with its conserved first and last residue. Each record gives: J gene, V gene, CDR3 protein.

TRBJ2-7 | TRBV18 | CASSIQRGISYEQYF
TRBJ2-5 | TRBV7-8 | CASSSPSDREVTQYF
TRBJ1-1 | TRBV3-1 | CASSQEGKYTEAFF
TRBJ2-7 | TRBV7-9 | CASSDVREQYF
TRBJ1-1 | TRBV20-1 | CSASPFRVGSTEAFF
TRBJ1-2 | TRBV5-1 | CASSLAAGANYGYTF
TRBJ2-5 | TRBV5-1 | CASSLLGQDGETQYF
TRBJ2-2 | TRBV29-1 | CSVDARQGAGTGELFF
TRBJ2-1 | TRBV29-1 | CSVEDLVGLGNEQFF
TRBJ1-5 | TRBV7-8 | CASRSGQGNQPQHF
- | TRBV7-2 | CASSSRAEQFF
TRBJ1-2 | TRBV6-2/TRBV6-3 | CASSYRDFYGYTF
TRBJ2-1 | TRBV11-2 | CASSTRITSAGGPGYNEQFF
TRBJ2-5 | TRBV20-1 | CSAPDLQETQYF
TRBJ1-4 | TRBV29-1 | CSYWDGNEKLFF
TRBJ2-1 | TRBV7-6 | CASSPGSAFGNEQFF
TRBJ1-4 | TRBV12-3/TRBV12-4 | CASGYNEKLFF
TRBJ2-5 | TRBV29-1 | CSVGTGRTQYF
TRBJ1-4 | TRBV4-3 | CASSQEGGRANEKLFF
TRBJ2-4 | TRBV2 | CASRGENIQYF
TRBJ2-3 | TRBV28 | CASVPSSGGSDTQYF
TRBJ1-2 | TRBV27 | CASSLSGRGDGYTF
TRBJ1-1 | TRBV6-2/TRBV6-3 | CASSYSAPRSTEAFF
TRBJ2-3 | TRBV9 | CASGVGGESYTQYF
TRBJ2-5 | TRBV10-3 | CAISQASLQETQYF
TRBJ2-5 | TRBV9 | CASSADPFRDQETQYF
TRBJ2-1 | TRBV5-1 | CASSLTSGGVYNEQFF
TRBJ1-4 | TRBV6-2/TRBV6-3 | CASSAGHLMTWTNEKLFF
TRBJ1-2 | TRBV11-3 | CASSSSDRRNLYGYTF
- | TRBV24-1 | CATTGTGHPNEQFF
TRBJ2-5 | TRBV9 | CASSDGTSGGRQETQYF
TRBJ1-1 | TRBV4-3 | CASSQDGRGTEAFF
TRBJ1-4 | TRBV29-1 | CSVLSGPEKLFF
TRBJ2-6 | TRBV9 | CASSAGTGTRSSGANVLTF
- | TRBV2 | CASSENSGGLNNEQFF
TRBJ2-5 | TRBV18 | CASSRGTGHQETQYF
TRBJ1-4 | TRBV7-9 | CASSFGTDEKLFF
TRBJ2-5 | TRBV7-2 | CASRGRAAQETQYF
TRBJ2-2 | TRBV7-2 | CASSLPGVKTGELFF
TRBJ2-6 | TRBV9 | CASSVAPSPGANVLTF
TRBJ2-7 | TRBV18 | CASAQDRQENEQYF
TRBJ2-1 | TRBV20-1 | CSATENNRIQFF